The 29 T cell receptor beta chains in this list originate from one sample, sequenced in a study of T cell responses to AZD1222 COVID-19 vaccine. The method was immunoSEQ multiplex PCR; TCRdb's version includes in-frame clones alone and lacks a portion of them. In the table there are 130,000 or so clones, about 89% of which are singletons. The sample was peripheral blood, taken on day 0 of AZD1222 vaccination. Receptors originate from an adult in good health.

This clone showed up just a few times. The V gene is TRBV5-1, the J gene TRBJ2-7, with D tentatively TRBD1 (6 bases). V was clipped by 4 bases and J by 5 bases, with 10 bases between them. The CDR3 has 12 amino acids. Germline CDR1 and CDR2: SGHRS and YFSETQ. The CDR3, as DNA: TGCGCCAGCAGCATACAGGGAAACGAGCAGTACTTC. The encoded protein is CASSIQGNEQYF.

CDR3 DNA sequence: TGTGCCAGCAGCCAAGTAGGGGATCAGCCCCAGCATTTT. Translated: CASSQVGDQPQHF. The chain uses TRBV3-1 (or the pseudogene TRBV3-2) and TRBJ1-5; D possibly corresponds to TRBD1 (5 bases). The CDR3 is 13 amino acids. The germline gives CDR1 LGHDT, CDR2 YNNKEL (reference sequence). V lost 1 base and J 5 bases, leaving 6 bases between the germline ends.

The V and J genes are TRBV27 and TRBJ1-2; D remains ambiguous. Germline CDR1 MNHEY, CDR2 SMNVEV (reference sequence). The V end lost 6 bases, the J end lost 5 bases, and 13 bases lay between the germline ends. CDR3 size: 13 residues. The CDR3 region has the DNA TGTGCCAGCAGGCCTTCTGGATCGTATGGCTACACCTTC. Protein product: CASRPSGSYGYTF.

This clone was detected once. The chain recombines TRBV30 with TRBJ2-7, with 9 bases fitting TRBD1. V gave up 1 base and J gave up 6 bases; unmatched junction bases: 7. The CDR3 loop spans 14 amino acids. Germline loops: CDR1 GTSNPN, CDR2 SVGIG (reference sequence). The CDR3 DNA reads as TGTGCCTGGAGTGGGAACAGGGGGCGCGGCGAGCAGTACTTC. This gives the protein CAWSGNRGRGEQYF.

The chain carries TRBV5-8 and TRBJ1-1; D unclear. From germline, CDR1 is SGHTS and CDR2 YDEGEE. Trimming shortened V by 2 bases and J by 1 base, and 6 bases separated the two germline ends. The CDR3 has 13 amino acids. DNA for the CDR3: TGTGCCAGCAGCTTCGCCAGGAACACTGAAGCTTTCTTT. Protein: CASSFARNTEAFF. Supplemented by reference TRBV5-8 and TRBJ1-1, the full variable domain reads EAGVTQSPTHLIKTRGQQATLRCSPISGHTSVYWYQQALGLGLQFLLWYDEGEERNRGNFPPRFSGRQFPNYSSELNVNALELEDSALYLCASSFARNTEAFFGQGTRLTVV.

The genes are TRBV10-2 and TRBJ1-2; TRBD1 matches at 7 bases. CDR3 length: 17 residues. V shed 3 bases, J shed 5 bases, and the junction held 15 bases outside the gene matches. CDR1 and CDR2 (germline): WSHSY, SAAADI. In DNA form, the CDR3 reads TGCGCCAGCAGTGATCTCTCTCCGGGACTCAGGGGGTATGGCTACACCTTC. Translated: CASSDLSPGLRGYGYTF.

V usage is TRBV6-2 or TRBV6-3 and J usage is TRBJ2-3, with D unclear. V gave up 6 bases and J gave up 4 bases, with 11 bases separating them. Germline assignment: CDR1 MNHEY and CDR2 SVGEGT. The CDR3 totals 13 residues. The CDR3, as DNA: TGTGCCAGCAGCAACGAAAGGGCAGATACGCAGTATTTT. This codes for CASSNERADTQYF.

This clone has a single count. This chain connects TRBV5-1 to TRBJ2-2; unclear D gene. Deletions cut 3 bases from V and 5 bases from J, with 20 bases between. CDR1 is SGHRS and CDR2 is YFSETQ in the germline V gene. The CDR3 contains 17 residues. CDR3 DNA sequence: TGCGCCAGCAGCTCGGCCCCGGACCTTCTCATAACCGGGGAGCTGTTTTTT. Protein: CASSSAPDLLITGELFF.

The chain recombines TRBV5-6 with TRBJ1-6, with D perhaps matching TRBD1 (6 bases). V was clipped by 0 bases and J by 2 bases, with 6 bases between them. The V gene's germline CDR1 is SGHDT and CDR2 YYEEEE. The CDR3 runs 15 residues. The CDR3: CASSLGDTYNSPLHF. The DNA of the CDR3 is TGTGCCAGCAGCTTGGGGGACACCTATAATTCACCCCTCCACTTT.

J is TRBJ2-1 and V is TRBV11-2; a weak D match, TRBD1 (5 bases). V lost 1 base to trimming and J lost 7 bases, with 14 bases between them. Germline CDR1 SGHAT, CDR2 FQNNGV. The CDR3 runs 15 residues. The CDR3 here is CASSLGGPRGNEQFF. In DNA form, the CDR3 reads TGTGCCAGCAGCTTAGGAGGTCCAAGGGGAAATGAGCAGTTCTTC.

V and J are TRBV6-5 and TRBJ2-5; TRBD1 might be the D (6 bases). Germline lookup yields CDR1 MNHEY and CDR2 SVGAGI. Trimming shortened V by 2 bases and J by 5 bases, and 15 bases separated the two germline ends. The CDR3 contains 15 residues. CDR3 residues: CASSYTGNAGETQYF. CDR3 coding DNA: TGTGCCAGCAGTTACACAGGGAATGCAGGGGAGACCCAGTACTTC.

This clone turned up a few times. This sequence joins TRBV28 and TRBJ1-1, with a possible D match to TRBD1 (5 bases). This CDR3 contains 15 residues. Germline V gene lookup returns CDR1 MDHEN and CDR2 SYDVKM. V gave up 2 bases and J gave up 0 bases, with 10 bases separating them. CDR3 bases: TGTGCCAGCAGTTTAGGACGGGGGATGAACACTGAAGCTTTCTTT. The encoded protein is CASSLGRGMNTEAFF.

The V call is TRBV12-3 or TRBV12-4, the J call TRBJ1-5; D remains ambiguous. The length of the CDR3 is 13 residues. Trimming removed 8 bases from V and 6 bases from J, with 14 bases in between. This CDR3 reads CASGSASAQPQHF. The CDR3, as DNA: TGTGCCAGCGGGTCCGCGTCGGCTCAGCCCCAGCATTTT.

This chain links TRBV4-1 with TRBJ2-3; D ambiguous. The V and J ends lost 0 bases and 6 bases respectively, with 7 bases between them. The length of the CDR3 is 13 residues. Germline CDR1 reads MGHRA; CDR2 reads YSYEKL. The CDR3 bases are TGCGCCAGCAGCCAAGATAGCCTGGATACGCAGTATTTT. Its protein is CASSQDSLDTQYF.

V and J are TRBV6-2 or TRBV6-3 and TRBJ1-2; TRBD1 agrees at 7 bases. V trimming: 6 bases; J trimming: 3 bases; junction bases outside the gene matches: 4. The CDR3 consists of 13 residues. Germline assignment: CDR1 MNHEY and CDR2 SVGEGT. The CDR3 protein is CASSLTGDYGYTF. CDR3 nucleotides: TGTGCCAGCAGCCTCACAGGGGACTATGGCTACACCTTC.

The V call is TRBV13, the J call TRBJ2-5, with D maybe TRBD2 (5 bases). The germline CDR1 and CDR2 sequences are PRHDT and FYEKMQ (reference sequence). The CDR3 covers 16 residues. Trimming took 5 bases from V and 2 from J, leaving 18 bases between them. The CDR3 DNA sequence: TGTGCCAGCAGCCCCGGAGGCCGACCGGGACAAGAGACCCAGTACTTC. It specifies CASSPGGRPGQETQYF. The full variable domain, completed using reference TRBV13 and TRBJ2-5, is AAGVIQSPRHLIKEKRETATLKCYPIPRHDTVYWYQQGPGQDPQFLISFYEKMQSDKGSIPDRFSAQQFSDYHSELNMSSLELGDSALYFCASSPGGRPGQETQYFGPGTRLLVL.

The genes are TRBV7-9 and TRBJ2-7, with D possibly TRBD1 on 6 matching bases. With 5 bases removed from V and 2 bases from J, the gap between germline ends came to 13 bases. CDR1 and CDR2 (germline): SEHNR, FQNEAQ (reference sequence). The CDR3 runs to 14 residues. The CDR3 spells CASSKTGIPYEQYF. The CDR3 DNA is TGTGCCAGCAGCAAAACAGGGATCCCCTACGAGCAGTACTTC.

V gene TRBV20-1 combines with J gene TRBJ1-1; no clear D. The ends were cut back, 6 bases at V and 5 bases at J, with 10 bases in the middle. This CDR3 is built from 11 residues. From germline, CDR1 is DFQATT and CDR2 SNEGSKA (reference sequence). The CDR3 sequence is CSAQARTEAFF. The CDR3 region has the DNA TGCAGTGCCCAGGCTCGGACTGAAGCTTTCTTT.

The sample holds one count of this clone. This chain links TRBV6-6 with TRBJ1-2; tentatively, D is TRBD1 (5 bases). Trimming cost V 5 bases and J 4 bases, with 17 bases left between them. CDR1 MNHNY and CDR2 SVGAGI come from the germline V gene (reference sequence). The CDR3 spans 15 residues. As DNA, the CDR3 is TGTGCCAGCAGTGATGAACGGGGGTGGGGCTATGGCTACACCTTC. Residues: CASSDERGWGYGYTF.

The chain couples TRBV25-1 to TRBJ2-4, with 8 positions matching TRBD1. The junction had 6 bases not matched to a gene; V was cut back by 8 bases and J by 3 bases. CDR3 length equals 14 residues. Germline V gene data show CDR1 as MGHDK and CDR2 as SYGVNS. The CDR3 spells CASSATGDKNIQYF. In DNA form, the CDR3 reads TGTGCCAGCTCAGCGACAGGGGACAAAAACATTCAGTACTTC.

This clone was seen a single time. The CDR3 region is CATSRVETGTGMEYEKLFF. Here the CDR3 DNA reads TGTGCCACCAGCAGAGTCGAAACCGGGACAGGGATGGAATATGAAAAACTGTTTTTT. V usage is TRBV15 and J usage is TRBJ1-4, with 9 positions matching TRBD1. CDR3 length: 19 residues. The germline V gene encodes CDR1 LNHNV and CDR2 YYDKDF (reference sequence). Germline trimming cut 1 base from V and 6 bases from J; bases unmatched to any gene: 15.

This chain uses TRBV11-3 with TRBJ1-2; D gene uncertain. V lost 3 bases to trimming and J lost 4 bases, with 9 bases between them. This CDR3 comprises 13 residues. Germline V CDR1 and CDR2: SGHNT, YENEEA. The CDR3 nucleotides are TGTGCCAGCAGCTTGACCGCTAGCTATGGCTACACCTTC. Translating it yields CASSLTASYGYTF.

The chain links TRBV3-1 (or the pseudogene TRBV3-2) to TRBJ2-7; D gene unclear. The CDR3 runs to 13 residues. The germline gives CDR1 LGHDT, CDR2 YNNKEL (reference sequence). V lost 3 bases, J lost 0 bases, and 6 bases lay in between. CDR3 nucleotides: TGTGCCAGCAGCCATTCCCTCTCCTACGAGCAGTACTTC. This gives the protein CASSHSLSYEQYF.

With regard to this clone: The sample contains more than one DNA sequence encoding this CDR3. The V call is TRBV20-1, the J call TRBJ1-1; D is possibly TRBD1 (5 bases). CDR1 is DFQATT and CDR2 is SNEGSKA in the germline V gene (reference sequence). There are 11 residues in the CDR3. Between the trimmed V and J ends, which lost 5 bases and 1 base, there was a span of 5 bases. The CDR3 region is CSAGTNTEAFF. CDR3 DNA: TGCAGTGCTGGGACGAACACTGAAGCTTTCTTT.

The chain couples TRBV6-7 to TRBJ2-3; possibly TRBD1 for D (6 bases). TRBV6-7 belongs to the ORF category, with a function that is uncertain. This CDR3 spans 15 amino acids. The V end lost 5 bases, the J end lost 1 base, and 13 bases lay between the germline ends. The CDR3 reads CASSLLGAGTDTQYF. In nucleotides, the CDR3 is TGTGCCAGCAGTCTTTTGGGGGCAGGCACAGATACGCAGTATTTT.

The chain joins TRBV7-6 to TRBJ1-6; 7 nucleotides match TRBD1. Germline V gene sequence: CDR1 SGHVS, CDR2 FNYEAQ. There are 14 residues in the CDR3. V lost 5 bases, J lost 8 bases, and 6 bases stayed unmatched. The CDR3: CASSPGGGDSPLHF. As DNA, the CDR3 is TGTGCCAGCAGCCCAGGGGGAGGGGATTCACCCCTCCACTTT.

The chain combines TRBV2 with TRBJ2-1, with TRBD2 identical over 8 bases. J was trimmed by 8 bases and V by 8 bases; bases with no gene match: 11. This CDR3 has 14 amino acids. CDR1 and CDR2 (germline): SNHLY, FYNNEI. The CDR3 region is CASFERGPPDEQFF. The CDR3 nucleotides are TGTGCCAGCTTCGAGCGGGGGCCGCCCGATGAGCAGTTCTTC.

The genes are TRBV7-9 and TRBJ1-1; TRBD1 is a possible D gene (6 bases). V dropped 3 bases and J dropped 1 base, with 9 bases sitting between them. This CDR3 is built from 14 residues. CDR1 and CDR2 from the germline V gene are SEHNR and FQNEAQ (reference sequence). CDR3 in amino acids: CASSLQGWNTEAFF. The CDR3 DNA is TGTGCCAGCAGCTTGCAGGGGTGGAACACTGAAGCTTTCTTT.

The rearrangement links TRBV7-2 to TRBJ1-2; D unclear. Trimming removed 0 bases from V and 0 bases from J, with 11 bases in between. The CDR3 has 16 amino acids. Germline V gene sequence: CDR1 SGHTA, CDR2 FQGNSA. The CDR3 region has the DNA TGTGCCAGCAGCTTAGCTGCGAAGGGCTCTAACTATGGCTACACCTTC. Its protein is CASSLAAKGSNYGYTF.